The entry that follows covers one TCR beta chain sequence. Original methodology: Using reference gene primer amplification, nucleated cell counts were estimated. The table came from immunoSEQ multiplex PCR; TCRdb's copy has only in-frame clones and leaves some out. V and J calls and clone size come straight from that table; D and trimming were deduced from the DNA. The table records about 110,000 clones, 60% to 85% of them present only once. This sample stems from a study of blood T cell repertoires in COVID-19. Overall study context: From the United States, Italy and Spain came samples of acute and convalescent COVID-19. T cells, B-cell-depleted T cells, or PBMCs supplied cDNA or gDNA.

The length of the CDR3 is 11 residues. V lost 3 bases to trimming and J lost 8 bases, with 5 bases between them. CDR1 is LGHDT, CDR2 YNNKEL, per germline (reference sequence). The V and J genes are TRBV3-1 (or the pseudogene TRBV3-2) and TRBJ2-1; D is unclear. The sequenced sample was peripheral blood. This TCR was sampled from a woman in her forties with acute or convalescent COVID-19. The CDR3 here is CASSHVDEQFF. DNA for the CDR3: TGTGCCAGCAGCCACGTAGATGAGCAGTTCTTC.